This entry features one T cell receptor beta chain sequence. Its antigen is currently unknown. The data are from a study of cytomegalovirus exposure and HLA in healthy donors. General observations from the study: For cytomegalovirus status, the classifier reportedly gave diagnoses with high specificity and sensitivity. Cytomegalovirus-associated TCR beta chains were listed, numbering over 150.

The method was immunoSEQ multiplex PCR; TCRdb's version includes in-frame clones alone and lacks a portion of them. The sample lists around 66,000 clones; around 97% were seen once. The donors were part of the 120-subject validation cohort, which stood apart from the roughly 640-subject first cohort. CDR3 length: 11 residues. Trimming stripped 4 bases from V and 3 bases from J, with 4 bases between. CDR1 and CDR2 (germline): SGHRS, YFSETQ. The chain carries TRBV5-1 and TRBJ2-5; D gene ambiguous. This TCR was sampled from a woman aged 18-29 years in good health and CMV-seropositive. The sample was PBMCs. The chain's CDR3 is CASSRKETQYF. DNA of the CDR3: TGCGCCAGCAGCCGTAAAGAGACCCAGTACTTC.